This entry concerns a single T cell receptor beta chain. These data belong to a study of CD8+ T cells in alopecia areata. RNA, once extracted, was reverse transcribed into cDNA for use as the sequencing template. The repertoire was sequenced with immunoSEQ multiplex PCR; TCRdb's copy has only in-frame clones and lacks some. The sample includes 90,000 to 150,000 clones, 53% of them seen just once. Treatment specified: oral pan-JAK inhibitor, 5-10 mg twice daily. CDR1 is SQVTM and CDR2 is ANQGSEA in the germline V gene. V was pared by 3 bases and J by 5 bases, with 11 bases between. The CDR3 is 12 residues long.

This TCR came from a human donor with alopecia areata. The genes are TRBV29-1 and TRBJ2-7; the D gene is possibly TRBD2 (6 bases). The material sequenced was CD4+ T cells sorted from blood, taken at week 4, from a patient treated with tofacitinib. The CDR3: CSVEAGGNEQYF. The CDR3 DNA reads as TGCAGCGTTGAGGCCGGCGGGAACGAGCAGTACTTC.